The 22 T cell receptor beta chains below come from one sample, sequenced in a study of esophageal squamous cell carcinoma under preoperative chemotherapy. Time point meaning: before preoperative PTX-NDP chemotherapy. In TCRdb, the PCR reads were re-called with MiXCR into one record per CDR3 protein. The sample shows about 15,000 distinct CDR3 sequences, roughly 60% of them seen only once. Collection of the sample occurred from a patient given preoperative chemotherapy. The receptors were gathered from a human donor with esophageal squamous cell carcinoma. The donor label of this sample is uncertain.

A note on this clonotype: A read error may account for a junction end that differs from germline. J is TRBJ2-5 and V is TRBV6-1; D assignment may be TRBD1 or TRBD2 (6 bases each). The CDR3 loop spans 16 amino acids. CDR1 is MNHNS, CDR2 SASEGT, per germline. CDR3 coding DNA: TGTGCCAGCGGGGGCAACGGGGGCGACGGGCAAGATACCCAGTACTTT. Its translation: CASGGNGGDGQDTQYF.

This clonotype was observed at least ten times. The chain has TRBV7-2 and TRBJ2-1, with a weak D call TRBD2 (5 bases). Trimming cost V 0 bases and J 2 bases, with 8 bases left between them. Germline V gene lookup returns CDR1 SGHTA and CDR2 FQGNSA. The CDR3 is made up of 15 amino acids. Here the CDR3 reads CASSLAPRAYNEQFF. The CDR3 DNA is TGTGCCAGCAGCTTAGCTCCGCGGGCCTACAATGAGCAGTTCTTC.

The V and J genes are TRBV28 and TRBJ2-7; 9 nucleotides align to TRBD2. The CDR3 runs to 14 residues. Trimming removed 5 bases from V and 4 bases from J; junction bases left unmatched: 6. Germline CDR1 MDHEN, CDR2 SYDVKM. Written as DNA, the CDR3 is TGTGCCAGCAGTCCGACTAGCGGAACTTACGAGCAGTACTTC. As protein: CASSPTSGTYEQYF.

This clonotype was seen a few times. V is TRBV7-6 and J is TRBJ2-2; the D is unclear. The V end lost 6 bases, the J end lost 7 bases, and 15 bases lay between the germline ends. CDR3 size: 14 residues. Germline CDR1 is SGHVS and CDR2 is FNYEAQ. For the CDR3, the DNA is TGTGCCAGCAGGAAAACCTCGGGCATCGGGGAGCTGTTTTTT. Translated: CASRKTSGIGELFF.

About this clonotype itself: The junction and the germline gene differ at one end; a read error may be behind it. The J gene is TRBJ2-2, the V gene TRBV6-1; 7 nucleotides agree with TRBD1. Germline CDR1 and CDR2: MNHNS and SASEGT. This CDR3 has 14 residues. CDR3 region: CASSQGVNTGEQFF. CDR3 nucleotides: TGTGCCAGCAGCCAGGGAGTCAACACAGGGGAGCAGTTTTTT.

A few counts support this clonotype. The chain employs TRBV27 and TRBJ2-4; 10 bases line up with TRBD2. The CDR3 is made up of 14 amino acids. J lost 13 bases, V lost 6 bases, and 12 bases had no gene match. Germline V gene lookup returns CDR1 MNHEY and CDR2 SMNVEV (reference sequence). CDR3 nucleotides: TGTGCCAGCAGCACTAGCGGGAATTACAATGAGCAGTACTTC. Its protein is CASSTSGNYNEQYF.

On this clonotype itself: The CDR3 end shows no conserved phenylalanine or tryptophan, and so a read error is likely. It is unclear where the CDR3 begins or ends on the DNA, so no DNA is shown, and the CDR3 is as TCRdb lists it. V gene TRBV6-1 combines with J gene TRBJ2-5; the table assigns TRBD1, which was not confirmed against the DNA. CDR1 is MNHNS and CDR2 is SASEGT in the germline V gene. The CDR3 is 16 residues long, counting both termini. The CDR3 protein is CASSEGRASGKETWFS.

The genes are TRBV7-2 and TRBJ2-1, with 8 bases identical to TRBD2. TRBJ2-7 explains the end of the DNA better; the J call may be wrong. Germline values: CDR1 SGHTA, CDR2 FQGNSA. The CDR3 has 14 amino acids. The CDR3 region is CARSGGSGEETQYF. The CDR3 region has the DNA TGTGCGAGGAGCGGGGGCAGTGGCGAAGAGACGCAGTACTTC.

This clonotype appeared once. The junction shows a germline mismatch at one end, possibly a read error. V is TRBV6-1 and J is TRBJ2-3; the D gene is possibly TRBD2 (6 bases). The assigned J gene may be wrong: the sequence end matches TRBJ2-7 better. CDR3 length: 14 residues. Per the germline V gene, CDR1 is MNHNS and CDR2 is SASEGT. The CDR3 protein is CGSAGLGATDTQYF. CDR3 in DNA: TGTGGCAGCGCGGGGCTGGGAGCCACAGATACGCAGTACTTC.

J is TRBJ2-7 and V is TRBV6-1, with 7 bases identical to TRBD1. CDR1 and CDR2 (germline): MNHNS, SASEGT. Germline trimming cut 5 bases from V and 4 bases from J; bases unmatched to any gene: 11. The CDR3 spans 15 residues. This CDR3 is CASSIKPGQIYEQYF. The CDR3 DNA reads as TGTGCCAGCAGTATTAAACCGGGACAGATATACGAGCAGTACTTC.

This clonotype appeared a few times. V gene TRBV6-4 combines with J gene TRBJ1-2, with 8 bases lining up with TRBD1. Losses at the gene ends were 0 bases for V and 7 bases for J; bases not matched to a gene: 7. The germline gives CDR1 MRHNA, CDR2 SNTAGT. The CDR3 extends over 15 amino acids. This CDR3 is CASSDSRGLNGGYTF. The CDR3 nucleotides read TGTGCCAGCAGTGACTCCAGGGGGCTAAACGGTGGCTACACCTTC.

CDR3 amino acids: CASSEGRRLHTDTQYF. The DNA of the CDR3 is TGTGCCAGCAGTGAAGGACGGCGGCTACACACAGATACGCAGTATTTT. The chain is built from TRBV6-1 and TRBJ2-3, with no clear D. Per germline, CDR1 MNHNS and CDR2 SASEGT. This CDR3 contains 16 residues. Trimming removed 1 base at V and 2 bases at J, with 13 bases between.

This clonotype was counted only a few times. The V and J genes are TRBV6-1 and TRBJ2-1, with TRBD1 identical over 9 bases. The J call may be mistaken, given a closer DNA end match to TRBJ2-7. Per the germline V gene, CDR1 is MNHNS and CDR2 is SASEGT. The length of the CDR3 is 15 residues. CDR3: CASSPWDRVSYEQYF. CDR3 sequence (DNA): TGTGCCAGCTCCCCCTGGGACAGGGTGTCCTACGAGCAGTACTTC.

The rearrangement uses TRBV6-1 and TRBJ2-5; tentative D call: TRBD1 (5 bases). Per germline, CDR1 MNHNS and CDR2 SASEGT. Trimming pared 7 bases from V and 1 base from J, leaving 16 bases between. There are 15 residues in the CDR3. The CDR3 region is CASTSLDTRQETQYF. The CDR3 DNA is TGTGCCAGCACCTCCTTGGACACTCGCCAAGAGACCCAGTACTTC.

The chain is built from TRBV6-5 and TRBJ2-7, with 11 bases that match TRBD2. This CDR3 has 15 amino acids. The germline V gene has CDR1 MNHEY and CDR2 SVGAGI. The V gene end was trimmed by 4 bases and the J gene end by 1 base; junction bases not matched to a gene: 3. CDR3 nucleotides: TGTGCCAGCAGTTCGGGACTAGCGGCGTCCTACGAGCAGTACTTC. This encodes CASSSGLAASYEQYF.

In this sample, this clonotype turned up a few times. The rearrangement links TRBV10-1 to TRBJ2-2, with 7 bases fitting TRBD2. With 11 bases clipped from V and 7 bases from J, the junction kept 10 bases outside the gene matches. The CDR3 is 13 residues long. Germline CDR1 WNHNN, CDR2 SYGVQD (reference sequence). In DNA form, the CDR3 reads TGCGCCGACCGGGGAGGGGCGGACGGGGAGCTGTTTTTT. It translates to CADRGGADGELFF.

This clonotype is medium-sized (0.01 to 0.1%) in the sample. The chain has TRBV7-2 and TRBJ2-1; the D is unclear. Per germline, CDR1 SGHTA and CDR2 FQGNSA. V shed 3 bases and J shed 8 bases, with 5 bases lying between them. The CDR3 totals 11 residues. The CDR3 DNA follows: TGTGCCAGCAGCTTGGGCGATGAGCAGTTCTTC. This encodes CASSLGDEQFF.

On this clonotype itself: A junction end diverges from the germline sequence, so it may reflect a read error. This chain uses TRBV7-2 with TRBJ2-1; D could derive from TRBD1 or TRBD2 (6 bases each). Germline CDR1 SGHTA, CDR2 FQGNSA. This CDR3 contains 15 residues. CDR3 in amino acids: CASSLDTGRFNEQLF. The CDR3 coding sequence is TGTGCCAGCAGCTTAGATACAGGGAGGTTCAATGAGCAGCTCTTC.

This chain links TRBV7-9 with TRBJ2-6; the match to TRBD1 covers 10 bases. V shed 4 bases and J 0 bases; nucleotides not matched to a gene: 6. Germline V CDR1 and CDR2: SEHNR, FQNEAQ (reference sequence). CDR3 length: 18 residues. In nucleotides, the CDR3 is TGTGCCAGCAGCTCCAGGTGGACAGGGGGCTCTGGGGCCAACGTCCTGACTTTC. Translation gives CASSSRWTGGSGANVLTF. The whole variable domain, filled in from reference TRBV7-9 and TRBJ2-6, reads DTGVSQNPRHKITKRGQNVTFRCDPISEHNRLYWYRQTLGQGPEFLTYFQNEAQLEKSRLLSDRFSAERPKGSFSTLEIQRTEQGDSAMYLCASSSRWTGGSGANVLTFGAGSRLTVL.

This clonotype was found a few times. A much larger clone lies one base from this, so it may be a read error. The V gene is TRBV6-1, the J gene TRBJ2-1; 16 nucleotides match TRBD2. The CDR3 extends over 18 amino acids. Germline V CDR1 and CDR2: MNHNS, SASEGT. V lost 5 bases to trimming and J lost 10 bases; unmatched junction nucleotides: 14. CDR3 DNA: TGTGCCAGCAGTCGACCGGGACTAGCGGGAGGGCCAGGGTGGGAGCAGTTCTTC. It is translated as CASSRPGLAGGPGWEQFF.

This sequence joins TRBV6-1 and TRBJ2-4; TRBD1 might be the D (6 bases). The DNA end favors TRBJ2-3, so the J call may be wrong. The CDR3 extends over 16 amino acids. Germline assignment: CDR1 MNHNS and CDR2 SASEGT. The CDR3: CASSEGGQGPKNTQYF. CDR3 DNA: TGTGCCAGCAGTGAAGGGGGGCAGGGACCCAAAAACACGCAGTATTTT.

This chain connects TRBV6-1 to TRBJ2-1; TRBD2 agrees at 10 bases. V lost 7 bases to trimming and J lost 9 bases; unmatched junction nucleotides: 21. Germline V gene data show CDR1 as MNHNS and CDR2 as SASEGT. The CDR3 loop spans 18 amino acids. This CDR3 reads CASKLLAGVGVGNSEQFF. In DNA form, the CDR3 reads TGTGCCAGCAAGCTTCTAGCGGGAGTCGGCGTTGGGAATAGTGAGCAGTTCTTC.